This entry lists 19 T cell receptor beta chains sequenced from one sample in a study of cytomegalovirus exposure and HLA in healthy donors. PCR used 60 Vbeta primers and 13 Jbeta primers. Produced via immunoSEQ multiplex PCR; TCRdb's table is partial and in-frame only. This repertoire shows 150,000 to 180,000 clones, roughly 83% found once; its top ten account for over 6%. The material sequenced was PBMCs. Receptor source: a man aged 30-40 years in good health and CMV-seropositive.

There are a few counts of this clone. The junction differs from germline at one of its ends, possibly a read error. V is TRBV28 and J is TRBJ2-3, with TRBD2 matching 7 bases. Germline CDR1 reads MDHEN; CDR2 reads SYDVKM. The CDR3 has 16 amino acids. This CDR3 is CASSFYGGGSTGTQYF. In DNA form, the CDR3 reads TGTGCCAGCAGTTTTTATGGCGGGGGTTCTACAGGTACGCAGTATTTT.

This clone was counted once. This chain uses TRBV19 with TRBJ1-1; perhaps TRBD1 as D (5 bases). This CDR3 is 19 amino acids long. Trimming shortened V by 5 bases and J by 1 base, and 26 bases separated the two germline ends. Germline assignment: CDR1 LNHDA and CDR2 SQIVND (reference sequence). The CDR3 sequence: CASSSRVSTPEKPNTEAFF. As DNA, the CDR3 is TGTGCCAGTAGTTCCAGGGTCTCGACTCCCGAAAAACCGAACACTGAAGCTTTCTTT.

The chain uses TRBV5-5 and TRBJ2-5, with no clear D. The CDR3 loop spans 13 amino acids. Trimming shortened V by 5 bases and J by 7 bases, and 15 bases separated the two germline ends. From germline, CDR1 is SGHKS and CDR2 YYEKEE (reference sequence). The CDR3: CASSPPQEVTQYF. The CDR3 DNA is TGTGCCAGCAGTCCCCCACAAGAGGTGACCCAGTACTTC.

The chain is built from TRBV2 and TRBJ1-5; D is unresolved. The CDR3 contains 15 residues. Looked up from germline, CDR1 is SNHLY and CDR2 is FYNNEI. V was trimmed by 3 bases and J by 0 bases, leaving 9 bases between them. The DNA for the CDR3 is TGTGCCAGCAGTGATCCCGGGAGTAGCAATCAGCCCCAGCATTTT. Translation gives CASSDPGSSNQPQHF.

With respect to this clone: An end of the junction differs from the germline gene, which may be a read error. This chain's CDR3 is CASSALAGGPSHNEQFF. DNA for the CDR3: TGTGCCAGCAGCGCCCTAGCGGGAGGCCCCTCCCACAATGAGCAGTTCTTC. This chain connects TRBV9 to TRBJ2-1; 11 bases match TRBD2. Germline CDR1 reads SGDLS; CDR2 reads YYNGEE. This CDR3 has 17 residues.

The chain employs TRBV7-2 and TRBJ2-5, with no clear D. This CDR3 is built from 11 residues. Between the trimmed V and J ends, which lost 5 bases and 2 bases, there was a span of 3 bases. Germline values: CDR1 SGHTA, CDR2 FQGNSA. Here the CDR3 DNA reads TGTGCCAGCAGCCATCAAGAGACCCAGTACTTC. Translated, it gives CASSHQETQYF.

As regards this clone: Other DNA sequences of this sample code for an identical CDR3. CDR3 in amino acids: CASSYRGPGNTIYF. The CDR3 region has the DNA TGTGCCAGCAGTTACCGGGGTCCTGGAAACACCATATATTTT. The chain recombines TRBV6-5 with TRBJ1-3, with D uncertain. The CDR3 has 14 residues. Per germline, CDR1 MNHEY and CDR2 SVGAGI. V gave up 2 bases and J gave up 2 bases, with 7 bases separating them.

The rearrangement joins TRBV28 to TRBJ2-5, with 7 bases lining up with TRBD2. The V and J ends lost 2 bases and 5 bases, in that order; junction bases with no gene match: 8. This CDR3 is built from 15 residues. CDR1 and CDR2 from the germline V gene are MDHEN and SYDVKM. The CDR3 coding sequence is TGTGCCAGCAGTTTAGATCAAGCGGGAAGGGAGACCCAGTACTTC. Translation gives CASSLDQAGRETQYF.

The chain has TRBV18 and TRBJ2-3; a possible D gene is TRBD2 (5 bases). The CDR3 sequence is 15 residues long. Between the trimmed V and J ends, which lost 3 bases and 0 bases, there was a span of 10 bases. CDR1 and CDR2 from the germline V gene are KGHSH and LQKENI. The CDR3 spells CASSPLAASTDTQYF. CDR3 nucleotide sequence: TGTGCCAGCTCACCGCTAGCTGCTAGCACAGATACGCAGTATTTT.

V usage is TRBV9 and J usage is TRBJ2-1; TRBD2 matches at 7 bases. Per germline, CDR1 SGDLS and CDR2 YYNGEE. The ends lost 0 bases at V and 4 bases at J; junction bases unmatched: 1. The CDR3 length is 14 residues. The CDR3 bases are TGTGCCAGCAGCGTAGTGGGGGGGTACAATGAGCAGTTCTTC. The encoded protein is CASSVVGGYNEQFF.

The rearrangement uses TRBV2 and TRBJ1-5, with a possible D match to TRBD1 (6 bases). Germline V CDR1 and CDR2: SNHLY, FYNNEI. Trimming shortened V by 7 bases and J by 2 bases, and 12 bases separated the two germline ends. This CDR3 has 14 amino acids. The CDR3 sequence: CASTVRGGNQPQHF. CDR3 bases: TGTGCCAGCACAGTCAGGGGAGGCAATCAGCCCCAGCATTTT.

The gene calls are TRBV4-2 and TRBJ1-2; 10 positions agree with TRBD1. Germline CDR1 and CDR2: LGHNA and YNFKEQ. CDR3 size: 17 residues. The junction had 10 bases not matched to a gene; V was cut back by 1 base and J by 5 bases. The DNA for the CDR3 is TGTGCCAGCAGCCAAGGAGGGGGGACAGGGGAAGGGTATGGCTACACCTTC. This gives the protein CASSQGGGTGEGYGYTF.

V and J are TRBV30 and TRBJ2-3, with TRBD1 matching over 11 bases. The CDR3 extends over 15 amino acids. Looked up from germline, CDR1 is GTSNPN and CDR2 is SVGIG (reference sequence). J gave up 6 bases and V 4 bases, and 9 bases lay outside the gene matches. CDR3 protein: CAWTTGTGGTDTQYF. As DNA, the CDR3 is TGTGCCTGGACAACCGGGACAGGGGGTACGGATACGCAGTATTTT. Full variable domain (missing parts from reference TRBV30 and TRBJ2-3): SQTIHQWPATLVQPVGSPLSLECTVEGTSNPNLYWYRQAAGRGLQLLFYSVGIGQISSEVPQNLSASRPQDRQFILSSKKLLLSDSGFYLCAWTTGTGGTDTQYFGPGTRLTVL.

The table lists this clone with a few counts. V is TRBV7-9 and J is TRBJ2-2; the match to TRBD2 covers 7 bases. The ends lost 1 base at V and 4 bases at J; junction bases unmatched: 3. This CDR3 spans 15 amino acids. Germline V lookup: CDR1 SEHNR, CDR2 FQNEAQ (reference sequence). This CDR3 is CASSLEAGVTGELFF. CDR3 DNA: TGTGCCAGCAGCTTAGAGGCGGGAGTCACCGGGGAGCTGTTTTTT.

The rearrangement links TRBV29-1 to TRBJ2-1; the match to TRBD2 covers 10 bases. This CDR3 region has 15 residues. J was trimmed by 4 bases and V by 1 base; bases with no gene match: 4. In germline, CDR1 is SQVTM, CDR2 ANQGSEA. Here the CDR3 reads CSVEGAGGMYNEQFF. The DNA of the CDR3 is TGCAGCGTTGAAGGAGCGGGAGGGATGTACAATGAGCAGTTCTTC.

The chain is built from TRBV5-1 and TRBJ1-1; D unresolved. Germline V gives CDR1 SGHRS, CDR2 YFSETQ. Deletions cut 1 base from V and 1 base from J, with 5 bases between. The CDR3 loop spans 13 amino acids. In DNA form, the CDR3 reads TGCGCCAGCAGCTTGCAGGAGAACACTGAAGCTTTCTTT. This translates into CASSLQENTEAFF. The full variable domain, rest sourced from reference TRBV5-1 and TRBJ1-1, is KAGVTQTPRYLIKTRGQQVTLSCSPISGHRSVSWYQQTPGQGLQFLFEYFSETQRNKGNFPGRFSGRQFSNSRSEMNVSTLELGDSALYLCASSLQENTEAFFGQGTRLTVV.

The sample holds a few counts of this clone. The V and J genes are TRBV27 and TRBJ2-7, with 9 bases that match TRBD2. The CDR3 extends over 15 amino acids. V lost 3 bases to trimming and J lost 2 bases; unmatched junction nucleotides: 5. Germline values: CDR1 MNHEY, CDR2 SMNVEV (reference sequence). The CDR3 reads CASSLVAGGAYEQYF. For the CDR3, the DNA is TGTGCCAGCAGTTTGGTTGCGGGAGGGGCCTACGAGCAGTACTTC.

The chain employs TRBV27 and TRBJ2-1, with 13 bases that match TRBD2. Germline trimming cut 5 bases from V and 9 bases from J; bases unmatched to any gene: 13. The CDR3 contains 17 residues. Germline lookup yields CDR1 MNHEY and CDR2 SMNVEV (reference sequence). CDR3 in DNA: TGTGCCAGCAGTCCCCAAGCCGGACTAGCGGGAGTGAGTGAGCAGTTCTTC. Residues: CASSPQAGLAGVSEQFF.

The chain carries TRBV29-1 and TRBJ2-2; D unclear. There are 14 residues in the CDR3. The V gene lost 7 bases and the J gene lost 7 bases, with 19 bases spanning the gap. Germline V gives CDR1 SQVTM, CDR2 ANQGSEA. The CDR3 nucleotides read TGCAGCGCCCTGCAGGTCGCTCCTAACGGGGAGCTGTTTTTT. Its protein is CSALQVAPNGELFF.